The 2 T cell receptor beta chains below all came from one sample that was sequenced in a study of post-analysis software for immune sequencing data. TCR beta libraries were prepared from cDNA with unique molecular identifiers. From the PCR reads, TCRdb called clonotypes with MiXCR, one entry per CDR3 protein. Among 650,000 to 900,000 distinct CDR3 sequences listed, about half were seen once. No antigen has been assigned to these receptors. Study findings and constraints: Comparison of patients with controls showed about 5 TRBV segments more frequent in patients, TRBV5-6, TRBV5-1 and TRBV20-1 among them.

Sequencing was done on a sample of blood. These receptors were collected from a girl aged 10 to 17 with multiple sclerosis.

The V gene is TRBV6-2 or TRBV6-3, the J gene TRBJ2-1, with D tentatively TRBD1 (6 bases). V lost 2 bases and J lost 6, with 17 bases in between. CDR3 size: 16 residues. Germline CDR1 and CDR2: MNHEY and SVGEGT. CDR3 in amino acids: CASSYGGQMLRNEQFF. The CDR3 nucleotides are TGTGCCAGCAGTTACGGTGGACAGATGCTACGCAATGAGCAGTTCTTC.

This clonotype has more than one count but fewer than ten. The rearrangement uses TRBV29-1 and TRBJ1-2; TRBD1 matches at 9 bases. Germline values: CDR1 SQVTM, CDR2 ANQGSEA. This CDR3 spans 13 amino acids. The trim removed 6 bases at V and 4 bases at J, leaving 6 bases unmatched. CDR3 residues: CSVGQGSPYGYTF. The DNA of the CDR3 is TGCAGCGTCGGACAGGGGTCCCCCTATGGCTACACCTTC.